Below, 2 T cell receptor beta chains from the same sample are listed, as sequenced in a study of blood T cell repertoires in COVID-19 (dated by TCRdb to 2018 to 2021). Libraries were constructed by the immunoSEQ multiplex PCR assay. TCRdb took this table from immuneACCESS and kept in-frame rearrangements with V and J called. Such tables lack part of the clones; where checked against another copy, unresolved V genes explain under half of the gap, and the rest is unexplained. For this sample there are roughly 200,000 clones; roughly 86% appear just once. Of the sample, approximately 2.9% is held by the ten largest clones. Material for sequencing was peripheral blood. The receptors come from a man between 60 and 70 years old with acute or convalescent COVID-19.

J is TRBJ2-5 and V is TRBV5-4; 16 bases are a match to TRBD2. The V segment lost 5 bases and the J segment 5 bases; nucleotides outside the gene matches: 9. This CDR3 spans 17 amino acids. Germline lookup yields CDR1 SGHNT and CDR2 YYREEE (reference sequence). CDR3: CASRGTSGGAVGETQYF. In DNA form, the CDR3 reads TGTGCCAGCAGAGGGACTAGCGGGGGGGCGGTTGGGGAGACCCAGTACTTC.

The chain is built from TRBV7-3 and TRBJ1-3; unclear D gene. Trimming took 4 bases from V and 4 from J, leaving 2 bases between them. This CDR3 contains 11 residues. Looked up from germline, CDR1 is SGHTA and CDR2 is FQGTGA. The DNA for the CDR3 is TGTGCCAGCAGCTCGGGAAACACCATATATTTT. This codes for CASSSGNTIYF. Supplemented by reference TRBV7-3 and TRBJ1-3, the full variable domain reads GAGVSQTPSNKVTEKGKYVELRCDPISGHTALYWYRQSLGQGPEFLIYFQGTGAADDSGLPNDRFFAVRPEGSVSTLKIQRTERGDSAVYLCASSSGNTIYFGEGSWLTVV.